This T cell receptor (beta chain) was retrieved from a study of blood T cell repertoires in COVID-19. Sequencing used immunoSEQ multiplex PCR; TCRdb keeps in-frame clones, though not all of them. The sample carries 70,000 to 85,000 clones, 82% recorded once. The CDR3 runs to 15 residues. Trimming took 0 bases from V and 6 from J, leaving 12 bases between them. Germline CDR1 and CDR2: SGDLS and YYNGEE. Source material: peripheral blood. The rearrangement joins TRBV9 to TRBJ1-4; possible D gene TRBD1, 5 bases. This clonotype was obtained from a man aged 55 to 70 with acute or convalescent COVID-19. Written as DNA, the CDR3 is TGTGCCAGCAGCGTAGCGGGGGGGATCGATGAAAAACTGTTTTTT. It encodes CASSVAGGIDEKLFF.